This TCR beta chain emerged from a study of blood T cell repertoires in COVID-19. As for the study in general: Italy, Spain and the United States were the sources of the convalescent and acute COVID-19 samples. From T cells, B-cell-depleted T cells, or PBMCs came the material, which was cDNA or gDNA.

Assay used: immunoSEQ multiplex PCR; TCRdb lists only in-frame clones, some missing. The sample has 120,000 or so clones; roughly 84% are singletons. Donors in Cohort 3 who had recovered were those with two negative PCRs, healthcare professional clearance, or resolution of their symptoms. V dropped 2 bases and J dropped 0 bases, with 14 bases sitting between them. The CDR3 sequence is 17 residues long. Germline assignment: CDR1 SNHLY and CDR2 FYNNEI. The clonotype was recovered from a woman younger than 45 who had recovered from COVID-19. The gene calls are TRBV2 and TRBJ1-5, with D possibly TRBD1 on 5 matching bases. Sequenced: PBMCs or T cells enriched from blood (not recorded which). CDR3 in DNA: TGTGCCAGCAGTGAAAGGGGCAGTCCCTATAGCAATCAGCCCCAGCATTTT. Translated: CASSERGSPYSNQPQHF.